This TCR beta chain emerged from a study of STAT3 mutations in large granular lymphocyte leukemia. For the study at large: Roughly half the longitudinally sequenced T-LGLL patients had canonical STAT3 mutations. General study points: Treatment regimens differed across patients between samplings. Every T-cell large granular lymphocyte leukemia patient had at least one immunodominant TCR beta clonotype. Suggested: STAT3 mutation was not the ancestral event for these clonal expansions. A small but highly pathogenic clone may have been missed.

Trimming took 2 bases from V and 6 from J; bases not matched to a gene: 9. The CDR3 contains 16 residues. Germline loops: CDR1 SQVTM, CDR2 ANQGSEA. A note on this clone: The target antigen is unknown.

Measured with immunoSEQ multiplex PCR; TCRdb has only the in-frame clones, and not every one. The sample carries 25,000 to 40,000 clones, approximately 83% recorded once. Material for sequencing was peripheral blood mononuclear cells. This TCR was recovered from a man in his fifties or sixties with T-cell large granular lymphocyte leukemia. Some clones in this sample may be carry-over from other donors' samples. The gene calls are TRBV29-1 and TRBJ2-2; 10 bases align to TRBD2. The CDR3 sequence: CSVETASGGGAGELFF. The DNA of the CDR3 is TGCAGCGTTGAAACGGCTAGCGGGGGCGGTGCCGGGGAGCTGTTTTTT.